This T cell receptor beta chain was sequenced during a study of cytomegalovirus exposure and HLA in healthy donors. Whole-study results and caveats: The study recorded fewer than 200 TCR beta chains that were cytomegalovirus-associated. Cytomegalovirus status, reportedly, was diagnosed with high specificity and sensitivity by the classifier.

Use of 60 Vbeta and 13 Jbeta primers characterized the PCR. Sequencing was performed with immunoSEQ multiplex PCR; in TCRdb, only in-frame clones are kept and a portion is missing. Counted here are roughly 120,000 clones, approximately 83% occurring once; the ten biggest clones make up roughly 2.5%. In germline, CDR1 is MNHEY, CDR2 SMNVEV (reference sequence). The CDR3 contains 16 residues. V shed 3 bases and J 0 bases; nucleotides not matched to a gene: 8. Comments on this clone: No antigen is known for it.

The sample taken for sequencing was PBMCs. The TCR originated in a woman aged 18-30 years in good health and CMV-seronegative. V is TRBV27 and J is TRBJ2-7; 7 nucleotides align to TRBD2. The CDR3 nucleotides are TGTGCCAGCAGTTTTACTTGGCGGGAGTACTCCTACGAGCAGTACTTC. Protein sequence: CASSFTWREYSYEQYF.